This TCR beta chain came from a study of CD8 T cells in Susac syndrome. Overall study findings and caveats: Where Susac syndrome CD4+ T cell repertoires were concerned, no clonal expansion was evident.

Turning to this clonotype: Its cognate antigen is unknown.

It was with random hexamers that about 0.45 to 1 ug RNA was reverse transcribed. A multiplex approach, immunoSEQ multiplex PCR, amplified TCR beta CDR3 across 54 Vbeta and 13 Jbeta. TCRdb recomputed calls from the immunoSEQ multiplex PCR reads with MiXCR, one row per CDR3 protein. The sample lists 130,000 or so distinct CDR3 sequences, over 90% occurring once. J was trimmed by 4 bases and V by 4 bases; bases with no gene match: 4. Germline CDR1 is DFQATT and CDR2 is SNEGSKA (reference sequence). The CDR3 has 14 residues. The rearrangement joins TRBV20-1 to TRBJ2-2, with 9 bases lining up with TRBD2. The sample taken for sequencing was CD4+ T cells from PBMCs. The source is a human donor with Susac syndrome. CDR3 sequence (DNA): TGCAGTGCTATGGGCGGGAGGGCCACCGGGGAGCTGTTTTTT. It codes for CSAMGGRATGELFF.